One T cell receptor beta chain is described in this entry. What it recognizes is unknown. Template switching was used to attach UMIs, which incorporated a 6-nucleotide sample barcode. TCRdb reanalyzed the 5' RACE reads, giving one entry per CDR3 protein sequence and no DNA. This sample's table reports approximately 390,000 distinct CDR3 sequences. The data derive from a study of monozygotic twins with inflammatory bowel disease. General study results and limits: Varied immunosuppressive treatments among patients may have increased repertoire variability. Healthy co-twins had higher TCRbeta inverse Simpson diversity than their IBD twins. Possibly because of limited power, concordant and discordant twins showed no difference in repertoire similarity.

The CDR3 is 12 amino acids. Germline CDR1 GTSNPN, CDR2 SVGIG (reference sequence). The chain carries TRBV30 and TRBJ2-5. The source of this sequence is a human donor with ulcerative colitis or Crohn's disease, or a healthy co-twin of an affected twin (not recorded which). The source material was blood. The CDR3 sequence is CAWSEHRETQYF.